The entry that follows covers one TCR beta chain sequence. Then a second PCR, running about 7 to 11 cycles, was carried out with a sample-barcoded 5' primer and a J-beta primer mix. No fewer than 2.5 million CDR3-containing paired-end reads came from each sample. TCRdb analysed the 5' RACE reads with MiXCR anew, one entry per CDR3 protein. The sample records approximately 800,000 distinct CDR3 sequences, about half being singletons. The data originate from a study of blood T cells in healthy people across ages. Each donor was a healthy Caucasian individual from Russia, aged roughly 6 to 90. The TCR comes from a man aged 80 or over in good health. The sequenced sample consisted of blood.

This CDR3 reads CASSLLQGANYGYTF. The CDR3 nucleotides read TGTGCCAGCAGCTTATTACAGGGGGCTAACTATGGCTACACCTTC. V gene TRBV7-3 combines with J gene TRBJ1-2, with TRBD1 identical over 8 bases. The CDR3 length is 15 residues. With 2 bases clipped from V and 0 bases from J, the junction kept 2 bases outside the gene matches. Germline V gene lookup returns CDR1 SGHTA and CDR2 FQGTGA. Full variable domain (missing parts from reference TRBV7-3 and TRBJ1-2): GAGVSQTPSNKVTEKGKYVELRCDPISGHTALYWYRQSLGQGPEFLIYFQGTGAADDSGLPNDRFFAVRPEGSVSTLKIQRTERGDSAVYLCASSLLQGANYGYTFGSGTRLTVV.